The sequence of this T cell receptor (beta chain) was determined in a study of PD-1 blockade in classical Hodgkin lymphoma. Regarding the study as a whole: When set against healthy donors, newly diagnosed patients were reported to show lower baseline TCR diversity.

The CDR3 contains 14 residues. The V and J ends lost 1 base and 3 bases respectively, with 6 bases between them. Germline CDR1 reads SEHNR; CDR2 reads FQNEAQ (reference sequence). Assay used: immunoSEQ multiplex PCR; TCRdb lists only in-frame clones, some missing. The sample contains roughly 27,000 clones, around 72% of which appear only once. The sample holds one count of this clone. Antigen: not known. The time point is: cycle 4 day 1 (C4D1), after about 6 weeks of nivolumab. The patients all showed relapse after autologous stem cell transplantation, while their brentuximab vedotin exposure varied. The chain employs TRBV7-9 and TRBJ2-2; no clear D gene. The material was peripheral blood mononuclear cells (PBMCs), obtained before the fourth cycle of nivolumab. This TCR derives from a human donor with classical Hodgkin lymphoma. CDR3 nucleotide sequence: TGTGCCAGCAGCTTAGAGTTATACACCGGGGAGCTGTTTTTT. This codes for CASSLELYTGELFF.